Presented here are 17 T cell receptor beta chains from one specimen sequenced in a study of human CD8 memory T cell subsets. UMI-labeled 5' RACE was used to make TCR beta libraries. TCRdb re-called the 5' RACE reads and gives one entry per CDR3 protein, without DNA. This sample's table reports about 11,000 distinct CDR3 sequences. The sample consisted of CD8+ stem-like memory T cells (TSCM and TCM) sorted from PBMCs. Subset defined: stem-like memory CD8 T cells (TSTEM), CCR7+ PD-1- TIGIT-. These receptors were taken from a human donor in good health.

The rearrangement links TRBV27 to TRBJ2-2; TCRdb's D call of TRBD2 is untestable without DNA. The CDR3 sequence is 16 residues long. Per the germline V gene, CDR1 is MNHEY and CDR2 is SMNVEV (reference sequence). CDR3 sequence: CASSRRTSSNTGELFF.

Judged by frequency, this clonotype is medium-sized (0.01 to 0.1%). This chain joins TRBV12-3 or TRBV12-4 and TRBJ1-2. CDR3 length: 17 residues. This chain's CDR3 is CASRQTVGDFYNYGYTF.

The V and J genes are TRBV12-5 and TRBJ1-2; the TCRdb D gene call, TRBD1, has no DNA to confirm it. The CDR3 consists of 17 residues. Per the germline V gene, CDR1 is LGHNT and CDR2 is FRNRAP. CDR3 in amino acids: CASGLETGTVRPRGYTF.

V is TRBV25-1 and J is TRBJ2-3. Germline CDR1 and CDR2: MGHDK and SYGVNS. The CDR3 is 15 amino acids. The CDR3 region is CASSEFGGNTDTQYF. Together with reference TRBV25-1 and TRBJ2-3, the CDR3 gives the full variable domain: EADIYQTPRYLVIGTGKKITLECSQTMGHDKMYWYQQDPGMELHLIHYSYGVNSTEKGDLSSESTVSRIRTEHFPLTLESARPSHTSQYLCASSEFGGNTDTQYFGPGTRLTVL.

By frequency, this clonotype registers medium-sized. Here the CDR3 reads CASSESTEAFF. The chain has TRBV25-1 and TRBJ1-1. Per germline, CDR1 MGHDK and CDR2 SYGVNS. The CDR3 extends over 11 amino acids.

The CDR3 region is CASTGLHNEQFF. The chain carries TRBV28 and TRBJ2-1; TCRdb's D call of TRBD2 is untestable without DNA. Germline V gene lookup returns CDR1 MDHEN and CDR2 SYDVKM. This CDR3 is built from 12 residues.

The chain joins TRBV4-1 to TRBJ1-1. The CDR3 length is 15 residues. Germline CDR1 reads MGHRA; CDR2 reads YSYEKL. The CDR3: CASSHLFGSYTEAFF.

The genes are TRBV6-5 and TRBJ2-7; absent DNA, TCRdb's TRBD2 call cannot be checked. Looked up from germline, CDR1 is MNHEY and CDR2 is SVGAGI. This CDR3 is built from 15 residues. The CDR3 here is CASSYGSGGAEEQYF.

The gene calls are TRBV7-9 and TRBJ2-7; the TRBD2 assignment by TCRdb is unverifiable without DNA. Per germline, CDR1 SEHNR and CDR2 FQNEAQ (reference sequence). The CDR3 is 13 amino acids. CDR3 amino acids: CASSPTTAAQQYF.

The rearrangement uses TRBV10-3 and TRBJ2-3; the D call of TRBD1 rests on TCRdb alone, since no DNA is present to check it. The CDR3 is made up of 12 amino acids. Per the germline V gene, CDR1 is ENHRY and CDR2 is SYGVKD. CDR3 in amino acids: CAISESDRDEYF.

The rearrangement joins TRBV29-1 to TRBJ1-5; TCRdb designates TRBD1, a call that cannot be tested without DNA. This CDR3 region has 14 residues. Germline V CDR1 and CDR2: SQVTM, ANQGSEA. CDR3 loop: CSVEGTGDNQPQHF.

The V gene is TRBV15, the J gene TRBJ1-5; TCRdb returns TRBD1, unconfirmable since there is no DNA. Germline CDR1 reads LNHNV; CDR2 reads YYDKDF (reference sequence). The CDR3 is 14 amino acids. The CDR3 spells CATSKVGVDQPQHF.

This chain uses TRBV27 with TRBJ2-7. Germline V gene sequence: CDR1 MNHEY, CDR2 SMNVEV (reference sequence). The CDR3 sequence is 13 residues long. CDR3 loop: CASSPIPQNEQYF.

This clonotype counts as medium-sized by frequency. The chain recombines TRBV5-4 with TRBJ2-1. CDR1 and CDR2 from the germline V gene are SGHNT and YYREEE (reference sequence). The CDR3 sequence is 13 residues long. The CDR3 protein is CASSLVGSNEQFF.

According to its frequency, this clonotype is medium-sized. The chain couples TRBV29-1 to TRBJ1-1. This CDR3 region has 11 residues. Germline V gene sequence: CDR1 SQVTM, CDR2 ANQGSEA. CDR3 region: CSVDLRGEAFF.

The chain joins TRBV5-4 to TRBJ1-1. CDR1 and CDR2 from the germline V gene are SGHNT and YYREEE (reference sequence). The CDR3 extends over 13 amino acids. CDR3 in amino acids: CASSLGYKAEAFF.

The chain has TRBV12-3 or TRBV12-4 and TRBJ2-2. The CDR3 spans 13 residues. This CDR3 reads CASSQADTGELFF.